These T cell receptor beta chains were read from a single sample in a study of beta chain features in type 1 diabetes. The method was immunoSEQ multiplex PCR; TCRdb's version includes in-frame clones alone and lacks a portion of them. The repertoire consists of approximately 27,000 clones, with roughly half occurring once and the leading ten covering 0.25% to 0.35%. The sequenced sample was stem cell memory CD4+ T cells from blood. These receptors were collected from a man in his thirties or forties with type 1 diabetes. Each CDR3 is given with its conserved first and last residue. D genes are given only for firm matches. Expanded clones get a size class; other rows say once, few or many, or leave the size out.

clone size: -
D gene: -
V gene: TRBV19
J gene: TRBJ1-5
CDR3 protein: CASRPLTRGNQPQHF
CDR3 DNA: TGTGCCAGTAGGCCGCTGACTCGCGGCAATCAGCCCCAGCATTTT

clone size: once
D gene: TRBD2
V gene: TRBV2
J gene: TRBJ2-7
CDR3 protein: CASSDGTSDYEQYF
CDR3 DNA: TGTGCCAGCAGTGATGGGACTAGCGACTACGAGCAGTACTTC

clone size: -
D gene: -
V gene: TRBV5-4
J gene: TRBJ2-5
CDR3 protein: CASSWGRQKTQYF
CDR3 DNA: TGTGCCAGCAGCTGGGGGAGGCAAAAGACCCAGTACTTC

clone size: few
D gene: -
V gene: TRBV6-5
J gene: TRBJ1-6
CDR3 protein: CASSPLPRGSPLHF
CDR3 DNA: TGTGCCAGCAGCCCCCTCCCAAGGGGTTCACCCCTCCACTTT

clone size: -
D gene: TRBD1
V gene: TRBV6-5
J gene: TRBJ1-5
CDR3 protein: CASSLQRDSSGPQHF
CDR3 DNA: TGTGCCAGCAGCCTCCAAAGGGACAGCTCAGGGCCCCAGCATTTT

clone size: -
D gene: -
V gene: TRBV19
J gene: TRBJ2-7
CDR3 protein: CASSISQWDSYEQYF
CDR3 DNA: TGTGCCAGTAGTATTTCACAGTGGGACTCCTACGAGCAGTACTTC

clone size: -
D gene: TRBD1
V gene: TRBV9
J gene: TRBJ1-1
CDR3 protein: CASSAGTATEAFF
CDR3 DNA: TGTGCCAGCAGCGCTGGGACAGCCACTGAAGCTTTCTTT

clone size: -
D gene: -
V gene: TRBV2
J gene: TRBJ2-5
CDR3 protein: CASRDSSETQYF
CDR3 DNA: TGTGCCAGCAGGGACTCTTCAGAGACCCAGTACTTC

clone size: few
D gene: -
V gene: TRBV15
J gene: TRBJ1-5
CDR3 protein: CATSRTTGNQPQHF
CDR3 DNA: TGTGCCACCAGCAGAACCACGGGTAATCAGCCCCAGCATTTT

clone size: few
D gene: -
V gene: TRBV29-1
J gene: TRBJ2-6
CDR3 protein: CSVELVSGANVLTF
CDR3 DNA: TGCAGCGTTGAACTAGTCTCTGGGGCCAACGTCCTGACTTTC

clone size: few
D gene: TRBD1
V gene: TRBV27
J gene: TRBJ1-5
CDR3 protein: CASSRGTGSVNQPQHF
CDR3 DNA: TGTGCCAGCAGTCGAGGGACAGGGAGCGTCAATCAGCCCCAGCATTTT

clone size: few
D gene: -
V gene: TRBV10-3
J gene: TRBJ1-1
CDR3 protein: CAISDPAVANTEAFF
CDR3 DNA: TGTGCCATCAGTGATCCGGCGGTCGCGAACACTGAAGCTTTCTTT

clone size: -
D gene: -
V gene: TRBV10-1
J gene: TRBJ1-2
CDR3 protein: CASSAEVASGYTF
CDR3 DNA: TGCGCCAGCAGTGCGGAGGTGGCGAGTGGCTACACCTTC

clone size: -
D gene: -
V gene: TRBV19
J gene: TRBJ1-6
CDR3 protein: CASSPGKPAPLHF
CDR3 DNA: TGTGCCAGTAGTCCGGGGAAACCGGCACCCCTCCACTTT

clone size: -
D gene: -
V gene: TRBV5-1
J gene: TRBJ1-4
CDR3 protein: CASSLGRTEANEKLFF
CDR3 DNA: TGCGCCAGCAGCCTTGGTCGGACAGAAGCTAATGAAAAACTGTTTTTT

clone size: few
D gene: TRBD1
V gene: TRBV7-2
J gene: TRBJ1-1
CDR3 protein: CASSFRDRGGEAFF
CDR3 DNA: TGTGCCAGCAGCTTCCGGGACAGAGGTGGTGAAGCTTTCTTT

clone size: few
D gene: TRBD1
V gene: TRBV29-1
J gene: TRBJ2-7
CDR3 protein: CSVREGQNYEQYF
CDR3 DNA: TGCAGCGTCCGAGAGGGACAGAACTACGAGCAGTACTTC

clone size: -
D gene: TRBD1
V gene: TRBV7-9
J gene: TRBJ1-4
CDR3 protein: CASSSGQGSEKLFF
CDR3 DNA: TGTGCCAGCAGCTCGGGACAGGGGAGCGAAAAACTGTTTTTT

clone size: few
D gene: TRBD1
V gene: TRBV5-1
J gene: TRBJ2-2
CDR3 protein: CASSPGQGANTGELFF
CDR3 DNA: TGCGCCAGCAGCCCCGGACAGGGGGCGAACACCGGGGAGCTGTTTTTT

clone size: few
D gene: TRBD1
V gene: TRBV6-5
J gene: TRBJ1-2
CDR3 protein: CASSSGTGPGGYTF
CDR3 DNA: TGTGCCAGCAGTTCCGGGACAGGACCTGGCGGCTACACCTTC

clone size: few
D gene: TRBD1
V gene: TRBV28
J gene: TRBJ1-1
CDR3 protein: CASSLGGTGMNTEAFF
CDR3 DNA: TGTGCCAGCAGTTTAGGAGGGACAGGTATGAACACTGAAGCTTTCTTT

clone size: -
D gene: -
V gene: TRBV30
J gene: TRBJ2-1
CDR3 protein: CAWSVGSGTYNEQFF
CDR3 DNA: TGTGCCTGGAGTGTCGGAAGCGGCACCTACAATGAGCAGTTCTTC

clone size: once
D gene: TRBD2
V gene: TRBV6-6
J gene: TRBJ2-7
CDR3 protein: CASRGTSGYEQYF
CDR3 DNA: TGTGCCAGCAGGGGGACTAGCGGATACGAGCAGTACTTC

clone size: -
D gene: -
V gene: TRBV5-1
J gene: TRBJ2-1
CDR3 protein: CASSAYRGGEQFF
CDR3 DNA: TGCGCCAGCAGCGCTTACAGGGGAGGCGAGCAGTTCTTC

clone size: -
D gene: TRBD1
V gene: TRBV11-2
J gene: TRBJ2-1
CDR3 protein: CASSPAPTGTKLFF
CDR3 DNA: TGTGCCAGCAGCCCGGCCCCGACAGGGACGAAGCTGTTCTTC

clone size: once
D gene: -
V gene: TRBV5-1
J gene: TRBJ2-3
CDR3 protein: CASSVFGLHETSTDTQYF
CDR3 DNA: TGCGCCAGCAGCGTGTTCGGACTACACGAGACTAGCACAGATACGCAGTATTTT

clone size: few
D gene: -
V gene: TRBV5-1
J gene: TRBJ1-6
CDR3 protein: CASSLAGPQEGSPLHF
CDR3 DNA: TGCGCCAGCAGCTTGGCAGGGCCCCAGGAGGGCTCACCCCTCCACTTT

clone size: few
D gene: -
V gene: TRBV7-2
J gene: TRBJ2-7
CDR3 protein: CASSSGLQTDEQYF
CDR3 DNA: TGTGCCAGCAGCTCGGGACTCCAGACAGACGAGCAGTACTTC

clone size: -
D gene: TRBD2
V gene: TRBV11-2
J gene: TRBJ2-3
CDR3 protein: CASSLGVAGGGYTDTQYF
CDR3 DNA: TGTGCCAGCAGCTTAGGAGTAGCGGGGGGGGGATACACAGATACGCAGTATTTT

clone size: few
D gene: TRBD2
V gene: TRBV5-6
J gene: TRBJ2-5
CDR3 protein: CASSTLAGGFQETQYF
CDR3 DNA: TGTGCCAGCAGCACCTTAGCGGGGGGGTTCCAAGAGACCCAGTACTTC

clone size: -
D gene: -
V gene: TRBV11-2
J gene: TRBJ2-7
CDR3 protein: CASSLVWQASYEQYF
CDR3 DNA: TGTGCCAGCAGCTTAGTGTGGCAGGCATCCTACGAGCAGTACTTC

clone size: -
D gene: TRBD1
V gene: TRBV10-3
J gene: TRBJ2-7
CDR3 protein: CAISRQGSYEQYF
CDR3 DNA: TGTGCCATCAGCCGACAGGGCTCCTACGAGCAGTACTTC

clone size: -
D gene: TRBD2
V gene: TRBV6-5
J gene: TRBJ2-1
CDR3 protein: CASRRRTSGTYEQFF
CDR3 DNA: TGTGCCAGCAGAAGACGGACTAGCGGGACATATGAGCAGTTCTTC

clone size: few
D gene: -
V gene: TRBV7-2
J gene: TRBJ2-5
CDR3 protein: CASSPPGQAKETQYF
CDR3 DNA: TGTGCCAGCAGCCCCCCTGGGCAGGCCAAAGAGACCCAGTACTTC

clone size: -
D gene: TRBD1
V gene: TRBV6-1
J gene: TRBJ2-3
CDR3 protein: CASRRDRLTDTQYF
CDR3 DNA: TGTGCCAGCAGGCGGGACAGGCTCACAGATACGCAGTATTTT

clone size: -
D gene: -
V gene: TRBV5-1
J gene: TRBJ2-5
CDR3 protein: CASSLAVPETQYF
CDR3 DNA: TGCGCCAGCAGCTTGGCAGTCCCAGAGACCCAGTACTTC

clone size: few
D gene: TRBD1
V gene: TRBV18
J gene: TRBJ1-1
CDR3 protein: CASSPTGTGETEAFF
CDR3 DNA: TGTGCCAGCTCACCGACCGGGACAGGCGAGACTGAAGCTTTCTTT

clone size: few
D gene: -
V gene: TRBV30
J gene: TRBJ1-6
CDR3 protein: CAWTGRVDSPLHF
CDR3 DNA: TGTGCCTGGACCGGCAGGGTGGATTCACCCCTCCACTTT

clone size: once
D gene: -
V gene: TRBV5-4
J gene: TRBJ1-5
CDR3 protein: CASSLGGVGQPQHF
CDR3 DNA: TGTGCCAGCAGCTTGGGCGGGGTTGGGCAGCCCCAGCATTTT

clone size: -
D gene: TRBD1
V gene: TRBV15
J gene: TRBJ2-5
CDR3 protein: CATSVRGQGQETQYF
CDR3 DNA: TGTGCCACCAGCGTAAGAGGACAGGGCCAAGAGACCCAGTACTTC

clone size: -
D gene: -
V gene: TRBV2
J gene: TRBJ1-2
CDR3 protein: CASSESGRGAGGYTF
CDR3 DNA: TGTGCCAGCAGTGAATCCGGCAGGGGAGCGGGGGGCTACACCTTC

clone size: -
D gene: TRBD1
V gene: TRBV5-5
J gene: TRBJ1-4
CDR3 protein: CASSLLKDRVGEKLFF
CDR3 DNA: TGTGCCAGCAGCTTGTTGAAGGACAGGGTGGGTGAAAAACTGTTTTTT

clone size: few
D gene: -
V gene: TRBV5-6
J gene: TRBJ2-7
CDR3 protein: CASSLGLRDEQYF
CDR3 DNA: TGTGCCAGCAGCTTGGGTCTCCGCGACGAGCAGTACTTC

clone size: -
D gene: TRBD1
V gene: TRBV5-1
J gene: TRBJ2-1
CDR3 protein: CASSLGGTGGFGSYNEQFF
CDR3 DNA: TGCGCCAGCAGCTTGGGGGGGACAGGGGGCTTCGGCTCCTACAATGAGCAGTTCTTC

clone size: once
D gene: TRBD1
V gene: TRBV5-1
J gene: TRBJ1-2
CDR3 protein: CASSLAGGYGYTF
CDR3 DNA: TGCGCCAGCAGCTTGGCAGGGGGTTATGGCTACACCTTC

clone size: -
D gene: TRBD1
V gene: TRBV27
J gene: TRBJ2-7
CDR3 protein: CASSRDRGGEQYF
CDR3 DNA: TGTGCCAGCAGCCGGGACAGGGGAGGCGAGCAGTACTTC

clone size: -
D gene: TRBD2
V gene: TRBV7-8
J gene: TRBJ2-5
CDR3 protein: CASSLGRGGDFLEETQYF
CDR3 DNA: TGTGCCAGCAGCTTAGGGCGGGGGGGCGATTTTTTGGAAGAGACCCAGTACTTC

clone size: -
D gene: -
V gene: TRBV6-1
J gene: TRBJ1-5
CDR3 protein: CASSDRQAEGPQHF
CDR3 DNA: TGTGCCAGCTCGGATCGACAGGCAGAGGGGCCCCAGCATTTT

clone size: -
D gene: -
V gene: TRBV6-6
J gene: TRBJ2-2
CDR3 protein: CASFNTPNTGELFF
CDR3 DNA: TGTGCCAGCTTTAACACCCCGAACACCGGGGAGCTGTTTTTT

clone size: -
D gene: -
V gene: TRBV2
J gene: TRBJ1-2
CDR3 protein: CASSEGRLVGYGYTF
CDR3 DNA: TGTGCCAGCAGTGAAGGCAGGCTCGTTGGCTATGGCTACACCTTC